A selection of T cell receptor beta chains follows, all from one sample in a study of T cells in Graves' hyperthyroidism and ophthalmopathy. MiXCR, applied by TCRdb to the multiplex PCR reads, yields one record per CDR3 protein. The sample holds under 450,000 distinct CDR3 sequences, 17% seen once. The sample consisted of blood. The receptor source for this set is a woman between 25 and 40 years old with Graves' hyperthyroidism that later progressed to Graves' ophthalmopathy. CDR3s include the opening cysteine and the closing phenylalanine or tryptophan. The D gene is left open where the match is weak. Size values are once, few and many counts, or a class for expanded clones, and some rows have none.

TRBV5-6	-	TRBJ2-5	-	TGTGCCAGCAGCTTGGTATCTCACTATGGGGTGGAGACCCAGTACTTC	CASSLVSHYGVETQYF
TRBV2	TRBD1	TRBJ1-5	many	TGTGCCAGCAGTACCTCCGGGACAGGGATGAATCAGCCCCAGCATTTT	CASSTSGTGMNQPQHF
TRBV10-1	-	TRBJ1-4	few	TGCGCCAGCAGTGCATCCTCAACTAATGAAAAACTGTTTTTT	CASSASSTNEKLFF
TRBV2	-	TRBJ1-2	many	TGTGCCAGCAGTTCGATGGGGAACTATGGCTACACCTTC	CASSSMGNYGYTF
TRBV27	TRBD2	TRBJ2-7	many	TGTGCCAGCAGTCCTACCCCAGCGGGAGTGTCGCAGTACTTC	CASSPTPAGVSQYF
TRBV6-1	TRBD1	TRBJ1-1	many	TGTGCCAGCATACAGGGGGCGGAAGAGGGAACTGAAGCTTTCTTT	CASIQGAEEGTEAFF
TRBV2	TRBD2	TRBJ2-5	many	TGTGCCACCAGTTCTAGCGGGAGGGAAGAGACCCAGTACTTC	CATSSSGREETQYF
TRBV6-1	TRBD1	TRBJ2-5	many	TGTGCCAGCAGTGAATGGACAGGGATCCAAGAGACCCAGTACTTC	CASSEWTGIQETQYF
TRBV7-9	TRBD1	TRBJ1-1	-	TGTGCCAGCGATAAGGGACAGTTGAACACTGAAGCTTTCTTT	CASDKGQLNTEAFF
TRBV20-1	-	TRBJ1-6	-	TGCAGTGCTTTAATAATTCTCTCGTCGGCCGGGTCCCTCCACTTT	CSALIILSSAGSLHF
TRBV12-3/TRBV12-4	TRBD1	TRBJ1-4	-	TGTGCCAGCAGTGGGGGGGGACAGGGGGATGAAAAACTGTTTTTT	CASSGGGQGDEKLFF
TRBV10-1	-	TRBJ2-7	many	TGCGCCAGCAGTGAGTGCCGTAGGGGTCTCGACGAGCAGTACTTC	CASSECRRGLDEQYF
TRBV7-9	TRBD2	TRBJ2-3	many	TGTGCCAGCAGCTCACCACTAGCGGGGTCTAGCACAGATACGCAGTATTTT	CASSSPLAGSSTDTQYF
TRBV5-6	-	TRBJ2-3	many	TGTGCCAGCAGCCCCTGGTCCCAAGACACAGATACGCAGTATTTT	CASSPWSQDTDTQYF
TRBV20-1	-	TRBJ1-4	-	TGCAGTGCTAGCCCACGGACTGCAACTAATGAAAAACTGTTTTTT	CSASPRTATNEKLFF
TRBV2	-	TRBJ2-5	-	TGTGCCAGCAGTGGGCCTAGCGACCAAGAGACCCAGTACTTC	CASSGPSDQETQYF
TRBV20-1	TRBD2	TRBJ2-7	-	TGCAGTGCGGAGAGGTCTAGCGGGATCAGGGGCTACGAGCAGTACTTC	CSAERSSGIRGYEQYF
TRBV29-1	-	TRBJ1-2	-	TGCAGCGTGAGGCCGCGACAGGCAAGGTGGGACTATGGCTACACCTTC	CSVRPRQARWDYGYTF
TRBV28	-	TRBJ1-6	many	TGTGCCAGCAGTTTATCGGGGGCGGGGCAGTTGAGCTCCTATAATTCACCCCTCCACTTT	CASSLSGAGQLSSYNSPLHF
TRBV12-3/TRBV12-4	-	TRBJ1-1	many	TGTGCCAGCTCATATGGGGGAGGGGCGGTGGCTGAAGCTTTCTTT	CASSYGGGAVAEAFF
TRBV7-6	-	TRBJ2-7	-	TGTGCCAGCAGCTTAGCGCGTACAGCCAACTCCTACGAGCAGTACTTC	CASSLARTANSYEQYF
TRBV7-9	-	TRBJ2-7	many	TGTGCCAGCAGCTTATTGTCTGCGGGGGCGCAGTACTTC	CASSLLSAGAQYF
TRBV7-6	-	TRBJ1-5	many	TGTGCCAGCAGCTTAGCGGTTGGGTCACCCCAGCATTTT	CASSLAVGSPQHF
TRBV5-5	TRBD1	TRBJ2-7	many	TGTGCCAGCAGCTTTGGCCTTGGGACAGGGTTATCCGAGCAGTACTTC	CASSFGLGTGLSEQYF
TRBV28	-	TRBJ1-5	many	TGTGCCAGCACCGAGGAGATGGAGCCCCAGCATTTT	CASTEEMEPQHF
TRBV5-1	-	TRBJ2-5	many	TGCGCCAGCAGCCAAACAGGACAGAAAGAGACCCAGTACTTC	CASSQTGQKETQYF
TRBV28	-	TRBJ2-2	many	TGTGCCAGCAGACCACTCCGGGGTAAGACGGCCAGATACACCGGGGAGCTGTTTTTT	CASRPLRGKTARYTGELFF
TRBV9	-	TRBJ1-6	many	TGTGCCAGCAGCGGCGGGACGGGTTATAATTCACCCCTCCACTTT	CASSGGTGYNSPLHF
TRBV12-3/TRBV12-4	TRBD2	TRBJ2-3	many	TGTGCCAGCAGCCCAGGACTAGCGGGATGGGGCACAGATACGCAGTATTTT	CASSPGLAGWGTDTQYF
TRBV5-1	-	TRBJ2-7	-	TGCGCCAGCAGCTTGGTACAAGGGTACGAGCAGTACTTC	CASSLVQGYEQYF
TRBV6-1	-	TRBJ2-3	-	TGTGCCAGCAGTGCTGGGGGCCAAGATACGCAGTATTTT	CASSAGGQDTQYF
TRBV6-1	-	TRBJ2-7	many	TGTGCCAGCAGTGAAGCCGGCCGGTCTACACGTAGCTCCTACGAGCAGTACTTC	CASSEAGRSTRSSYEQYF
TRBV20-1	TRBD2	TRBJ2-7	-	TGCAGTGCTGAAGCGGGAGCGACCTACGAGCAGTACTTC	CSAEAGATYEQYF
TRBV7-9	-	TRBJ2-4	many	TGTGCCAGCAGCTTAAGTTCAGTCCTCAAAAACATTCAGTACTTC	CASSLSSVLKNIQYF
TRBV27	-	TRBJ1-2	few	TGTGCCAGCATCCCGCCCAGGATACCTTATGGCTACACCTTC	CASIPPRIPYGYTF